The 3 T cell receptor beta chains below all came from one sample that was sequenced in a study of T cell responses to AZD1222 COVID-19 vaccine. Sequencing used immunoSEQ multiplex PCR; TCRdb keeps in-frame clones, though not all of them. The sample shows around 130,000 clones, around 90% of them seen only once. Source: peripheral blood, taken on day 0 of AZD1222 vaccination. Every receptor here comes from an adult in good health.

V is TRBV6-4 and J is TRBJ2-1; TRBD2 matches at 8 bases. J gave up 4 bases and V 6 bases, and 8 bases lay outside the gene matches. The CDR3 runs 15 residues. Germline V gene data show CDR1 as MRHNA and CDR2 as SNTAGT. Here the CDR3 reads CASRGGSGSYNEQFF. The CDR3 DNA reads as TGTGCCAGCAGAGGAGGCAGCGGGAGTTACAATGAGCAGTTCTTC.

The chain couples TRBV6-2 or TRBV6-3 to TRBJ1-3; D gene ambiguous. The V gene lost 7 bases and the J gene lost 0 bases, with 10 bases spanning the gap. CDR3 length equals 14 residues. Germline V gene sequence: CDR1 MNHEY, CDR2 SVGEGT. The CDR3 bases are TGTGCCAGCACCCCGACGGACTCTGGAAACACCATATATTTT. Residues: CASTPTDSGNTIYF.

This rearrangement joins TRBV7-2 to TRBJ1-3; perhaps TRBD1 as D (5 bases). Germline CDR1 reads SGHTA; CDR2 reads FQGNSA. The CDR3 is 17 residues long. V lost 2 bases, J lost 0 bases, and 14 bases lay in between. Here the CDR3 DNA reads TGTGCCAGCAGCTTAAACCGGGGCTCCTTCTCTGGAAACACCATATATTTT. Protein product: CASSLNRGSFSGNTIYF.